These 28 T cell receptor beta chains share one sample of origin, sequenced in a study of human T cells and chemical hapten exposure. Time point described: patch test 3, about 24 weeks after DPC sensitization. The sample's treatment: therapeutic diphenylcyclopropenone sensitization with weekly scalp DPC. TCRdb passed the RACE reads through MiXCR, listing each CDR3 protein once. The sample lists over 75,000 distinct CDR3 sequences; 11% were seen once. The material was whole blood, obtained in connection with sensitization to the hapten diphenylcyclopropenone (DPC). The source of these receptors is a woman aged 25 to 39 with alopecia areata. Some clones in this sample may be carry-over from other donors' samples.

The chain is built from TRBV10-3 and TRBJ1-2, with 10 nucleotides matching TRBD1. CDR1 is ENHRY, CDR2 SYGVKD, per germline. This CDR3 spans 14 amino acids. V lost 4 bases to trimming and J lost 2 bases; unmatched junction nucleotides: 1. The CDR3 coding sequence is TGTGCCATCAGTGGACAGGGGGCGAACTATGGCTACACCTTC. It specifies CAISGQGANYGYTF.

This clonotype was found many times. The gene calls are TRBV19 and TRBJ2-1; TRBD2 matches 8 bases. Germline CDR1 is LNHDA and CDR2 is SQIVND (reference sequence). The CDR3 has 15 amino acids. Trimming removed 3 bases from V and 5 bases from J; junction bases left unmatched: 6. The CDR3 DNA follows: TGTGCCAGTAGTATTCTAGCGGGCTTGAACAATGAGCAGTTCTTC. This codes for CASSILAGLNNEQFF.

This clonotype was observed many times. The chain recombines TRBV7-2 with TRBJ2-7; the D gene is possibly TRBD2 (7 bases). The CDR3 is 16 amino acids. Trimming shortened V by 2 bases and J by 3 bases, and 17 bases separated the two germline ends. CDR1 and CDR2 (germline): SGHTA, FQGNSA. CDR3 region: CASSLFLAEGVYEQYF. The CDR3 coding sequence is TGTGCCAGCAGCTTATTCCTAGCGGAGGGGGTCTACGAGCAGTACTTC.

V is TRBV29-1 and J is TRBJ2-1; the D gene is possibly TRBD1 (5 bases). CDR1 and CDR2 (germline): SQVTM, ANQGSEA. Trimming shortened V by 4 bases and J by 7 bases, and 20 bases separated the two germline ends. The CDR3 consists of 15 residues. Here the CDR3 reads CSVVTWGYSSNEQFF. DNA for the CDR3: TGCAGCGTTGTAACGTGGGGCTACTCCTCTAATGAGCAGTTCTTC.

This clonotype occurred many times. V usage is TRBV5-1 and J usage is TRBJ1-1, with D maybe TRBD1 (6 bases). The CDR3 has 13 amino acids. The V gene lost 4 bases and the J gene lost 3 bases, with 10 bases spanning the gap. Per the germline V gene, CDR1 is SGHRS and CDR2 is YFSETQ. The CDR3 coding sequence is TGCGCCAGCAGCGCCCGACAGGACACTGAAGCTTTCTTT. This sequence encodes CASSARQDTEAFF.

The table lists this clonotype with many counts. The gene calls are TRBV28 and TRBJ1-1, with D unclear. V was clipped by 3 bases and J by 4 bases, with 9 bases between them. This CDR3 comprises 13 residues. In germline, CDR1 is MDHEN, CDR2 SYDVKM. The CDR3: CASSFQGSTEAFF. The CDR3 DNA sequence: TGTGCCAGCAGTTTCCAAGGGAGCACTGAAGCTTTCTTT. The variable domain in full, with the rest retrieved from reference TRBV28 and TRBJ1-1, is DVKVTQSSRYLVKRTGEKVFLECVQDMDHENMFWYRQDPGLGLRLIYFSYDVKMKEKGDIPEGYSVSREKKERFSLILESASTNQTSMYLCASSFQGSTEAFFGQGTRLTVV.

This clonotype was seen a handful of times. The V gene is TRBV6-5, the J gene TRBJ1-2, with D possibly TRBD1 on 5 matching bases. This CDR3 has 17 amino acids. V lost 0 bases and J lost 7, with 21 bases in between. The V gene's germline CDR1 is MNHEY and CDR2 SVGAGI. For the CDR3, the DNA is TGTGCCAGCAGTTACTCGGGGACGGGGGAACAGGCTATTGGCTACACCTTC. It translates to CASSYSGTGEQAIGYTF.

This clonotype was counted ten times or more. V gene TRBV7-9 combines with J gene TRBJ1-2, with D maybe TRBD1 (5 bases). Germline values: CDR1 SEHNR, CDR2 FQNEAQ (reference sequence). The V gene lost 2 bases and the J gene lost 6 bases, with 13 bases spanning the gap. The CDR3 is 14 amino acids. The CDR3 sequence is CASSLLLTEHGYTF. As DNA, the CDR3 is TGTGCCAGCAGCTTACTACTGACAGAGCATGGCTACACCTTC.

This clonotype was detected many times. The chain couples TRBV7-9 to TRBJ2-5; no clear D gene. This CDR3 has 12 residues. CDR1 SEHNR and CDR2 FQNEAQ come from the germline V gene (reference sequence). V dropped 4 bases and J dropped 5 bases, with 8 bases sitting between them. CDR3 residues: CASSSYEETQYF. The CDR3 bases are TGTGCCAGCAGCTCATACGAGGAGACCCAGTACTTC. Combining the CDR3 with reference TRBV7-9 and TRBJ2-5 gives the whole variable domain DTGVSQNPRHKITKRGQNVTFRCDPISEHNRLYWYRQTLGQGPEFLTYFQNEAQLEKSRLLSDRFSAERPKGSFSTLEIQRTEQGDSAMYLCASSSYEETQYFGPGTRLLVL.

This clonotype has a handful of counts. The chain is built from TRBV28 and TRBJ2-3; D is uncertain. The CDR3 consists of 10 residues. Trimming pared 8 bases from V and 8 bases from J, leaving 8 bases between. The V gene's germline CDR1 is MDHEN and CDR2 SYDVKM. CDR3 bases: TGTGCCAGCGGTACATTTACGCAGTATTTT. This translates into CASGTFTQYF.

This chain links TRBV4-2 with TRBJ2-7; 8 positions match TRBD2. V gave up 1 base and J gave up 2 bases; unmatched junction bases: 4. In germline, CDR1 is LGHNA, CDR2 YNFKEQ. The CDR3 is made up of 15 amino acids. CDR3 sequence reads: CASSQVDSGTYEQYF. In DNA form, the CDR3 reads TGTGCCAGCAGCCAAGTAGATAGCGGGACCTACGAGCAGTACTTC.

This clonotype has at least ten counts. The V and J genes are TRBV2 and TRBJ2-3; 7 positions match TRBD1. This CDR3 has 17 residues. V dropped 5 bases and J dropped 0; count of bases not matched to a gene: 11. CDR1 is SNHLY and CDR2 is FYNNEI in the germline V gene. The CDR3 region has the DNA TGTGCCAGCAGTCCATCCGGACAGGAGTTTAGCACAGATACGCAGTATTTT. It translates to CASSPSGQEFSTDTQYF.

The sample holds a few counts of this clonotype. The J gene is TRBJ1-4, the V gene TRBV2; D uncertain. CDR1 and CDR2 from the germline V gene are SNHLY and FYNNEI. The CDR3 extends over 13 amino acids. Trimming shortened V by 5 bases and J by 2 bases, and 6 bases separated the two germline ends. The DNA for the CDR3 is TGTGCCAGCAGTCCGACTACTAATGAAAAACTGTTTTTT. Amino acids: CASSPTTNEKLFF.

V usage is TRBV20-1 and J usage is TRBJ1-4; 9 bases are a match to TRBD1. This CDR3 comprises 14 residues. Germline CDR1 DFQATT, CDR2 SNEGSKA (reference sequence). V gave up 2 bases and J gave up 8 bases; unmatched junction bases: 6. The CDR3 DNA follows: TGCAGTGCTAGACCGGGACAGGGTAGGGAAAAACTGTTTTTT. Translating gives CSARPGQGREKLFF.

The chain combines TRBV6-5 with TRBJ2-3; TRBD1 is a possible D gene (5 bases). V was pared by 2 bases and J by 3 bases, with 21 bases between. The CDR3 loop spans 18 amino acids. From germline, CDR1 is MNHEY and CDR2 SVGAGI. In DNA form, the CDR3 reads TGTGCCAGCAGTTACGGACATTGGACGGATAAAGGGACAGATACGCAGTATTTT. It yields the protein CASSYGHWTDKGTDTQYF.

The sample holds many counts of this clonotype. The genes are TRBV5-1 and TRBJ1-6; D not certain. The CDR3 spans 13 residues. Per the germline V gene, CDR1 is SGHRS and CDR2 is YFSETQ. Deletions cut 5 bases from V and 7 bases from J, with 10 bases between. The CDR3 reads CASRPAANSPLHF. DNA of the CDR3: TGCGCCAGCAGGCCCGCGGCGAATTCACCCCTCCACTTT.

On this clonotype itself: The junction and the germline gene differ at one end; a read error may be behind it. The chain has TRBV3-1 and TRBJ1-1; 8 bases match TRBD1. The CDR3 has 13 amino acids. Germline-derived CDR1 and CDR2 are LGHDT and YNNKEL (reference sequence). Here the CDR3 reads CASSQGQGGGAFF. The CDR3 DNA follows: TGTGCCAGCAGTCAAGGACAGGGCGGGGGAGCTTTCTTT.

This clonotype was detected a few times. This rearrangement joins TRBV20-1 to TRBJ1-1, with D unresolved. CDR1 is DFQATT and CDR2 is SNEGSKA in the germline V gene (reference sequence). The CDR3 runs to 15 residues. Trimming shortened V by 0 bases and J by 0 bases, and 11 bases separated the two germline ends. CDR3: CSARDPQDLNTEAFF. CDR3 in DNA: TGCAGTGCTAGAGATCCGCAGGACTTGAACACTGAAGCTTTCTTT.

The chain has TRBV20-1 and TRBJ2-7; D is tentatively TRBD1 or TRBD2 (5 bases each). The germline V gene encodes CDR1 DFQATT and CDR2 SNEGSKA (reference sequence). This CDR3 is built from 16 residues. With 3 bases removed from V and 3 bases from J, the gap between germline ends came to 21 bases. For the CDR3, the DNA is TGCAGTGCTAGTATCTACCCGGGACGGAATAACTACGAGCAGTACTTC. Translated, it gives CSASIYPGRNNYEQYF.

The genes are TRBV11-2 and TRBJ1-2; a possible D gene is TRBD1 (5 bases). Trimming stripped 5 bases from V and 5 bases from J, with 15 bases between. Looked up from germline, CDR1 is SGHAT and CDR2 is FQNNGV. The CDR3 has 14 amino acids. CDR3 loop: CASSLSTGVYGYTF. The CDR3 bases are TGTGCCAGCAGCCTTTCAACAGGTGTTTATGGCTACACCTTC.

The chain is built from TRBV20-1 and TRBJ1-5; TRBD1 agrees at 8 bases. The J segment lost 7 bases and the V segment lost 5 bases, leaving 16 bases of the junction unmatched. Looked up from germline, CDR1 is DFQATT and CDR2 is SNEGSKA (reference sequence). The CDR3 is 16 residues long. The CDR3: CSAGQGVGSLGQPQHF. In nucleotides, the CDR3 is TGCAGTGCTGGACAGGGAGTGGGGTCACTCGGCCAGCCCCAGCATTTT.

This clonotype appeared many times. V usage is TRBV7-3 and J usage is TRBJ2-1, with TRBD2 matching 9 bases. CDR1 SGHTA and CDR2 FQGTGA come from the germline V gene. CDR3 size: 17 residues. V lost 5 bases, J lost 6 bases, and 14 bases stayed unmatched. DNA of the CDR3: TGTGCCAGCAGCCCCCGGGCTAGCGGGATCATGGGCAATGAGCAGTTCTTC. It codes for CASSPRASGIMGNEQFF.

The CDR3 loop is CASSLTDRGSQYF. The CDR3 nucleotides read TGTGCCAGCAGTTTGACGGACCGAGGGTCCCAGTACTTC. V is TRBV6-2 or TRBV6-3 and J is TRBJ2-5; D may be TRBD2 (5 bases). Trimming removed 4 bases from V and 9 bases from J, with 15 bases in between. Germline CDR1 reads MNHEY; CDR2 reads SVGEGT. The CDR3 has 13 amino acids.

This clonotype has a count of ten or more. The rearrangement links TRBV27 to TRBJ1-1; 7 bases map to TRBD1. CDR1 and CDR2 (germline): MNHEY, SMNVEV (reference sequence). V shed 3 bases, J shed 6 bases, and the junction held 4 bases outside the gene matches. The CDR3 is 13 residues long. The DNA for the CDR3 is TGTGCCAGCAGTTTCCAAGACAGGGCTGAAGCTTTCTTT. Translating gives CASSFQDRAEAFF.

There are a few counts of this clonotype. The rearrangement links TRBV9 to TRBJ1-3; D is unclear. Trimming took off 0 bases at V and 2 bases at J, with 9 bases between the two ends. This CDR3 has 15 amino acids. Germline V CDR1 and CDR2: SGDLS, YYNGEE. The CDR3 loop reads CASSVELRTGNTIYF. The CDR3 DNA is TGTGCCAGCAGCGTAGAGCTAAGGACTGGAAACACCATATATTTT.

This clonotype appeared many times. The gene calls are TRBV7-9 and TRBJ2-6; 7 bases line up with TRBD1. Germline CDR1 reads SEHNR; CDR2 reads FQNEAQ (reference sequence). The CDR3 totals 17 residues. The V segment lost 0 bases and the J segment 0 bases; nucleotides outside the gene matches: 2. CDR3 amino acids: CASSLATGDSGANVLTF. CDR3 nucleotide sequence: TGTGCCAGCAGCTTAGCCACAGGGGACTCTGGGGCCAACGTCCTGACTTTC.

A few counts support this clonotype. This chain links TRBV6-1 with TRBJ1-1, with TRBD1 as a possible D gene (6 bases). The V and J ends lost 1 base and 5 bases respectively, with 23 bases between them. Germline V gene data show CDR1 as MNHNS and CDR2 as SASEGT. CDR3 size: 18 residues. The DNA for the CDR3 is TGTGCCAGCAGTGAAGGCCCGTCGGGAGGGTCCCAGGGGACTGAAGCTTTCTTT. Its protein product is CASSEGPSGGSQGTEAFF.

This chain uses TRBV18 with TRBJ1-2; 8 bases are a match to TRBD1. The V segment lost 3 bases and the J segment 4 bases; nucleotides outside the gene matches: 7. This CDR3 has 15 amino acids. The germline V gene has CDR1 KGHSH and CDR2 LQKENI. The CDR3 region is CASSPDRDLAYGYTF. CDR3 DNA sequence: TGTGCCAGCTCACCGGACAGGGACCTTGCCTATGGCTACACCTTC.